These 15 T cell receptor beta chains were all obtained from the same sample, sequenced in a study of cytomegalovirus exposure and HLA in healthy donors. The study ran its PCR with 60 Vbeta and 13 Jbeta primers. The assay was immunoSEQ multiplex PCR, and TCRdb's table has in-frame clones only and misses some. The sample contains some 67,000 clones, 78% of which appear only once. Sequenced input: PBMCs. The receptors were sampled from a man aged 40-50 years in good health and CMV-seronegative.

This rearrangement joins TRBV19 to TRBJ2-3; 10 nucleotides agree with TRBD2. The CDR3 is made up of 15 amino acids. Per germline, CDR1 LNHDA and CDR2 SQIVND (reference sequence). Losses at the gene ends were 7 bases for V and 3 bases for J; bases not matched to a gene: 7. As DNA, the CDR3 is TGTGCCAGTAACCCCGGGACTAGCGAGACAGATACGCAGTATTTT. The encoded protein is CASNPGTSETDTQYF.

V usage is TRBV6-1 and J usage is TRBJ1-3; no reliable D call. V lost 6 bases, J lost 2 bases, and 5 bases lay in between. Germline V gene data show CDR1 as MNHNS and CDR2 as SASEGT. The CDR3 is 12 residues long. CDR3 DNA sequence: TGTGCCAGCAGGAACACTGGAAACACCATATATTTT. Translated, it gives CASRNTGNTIYF.

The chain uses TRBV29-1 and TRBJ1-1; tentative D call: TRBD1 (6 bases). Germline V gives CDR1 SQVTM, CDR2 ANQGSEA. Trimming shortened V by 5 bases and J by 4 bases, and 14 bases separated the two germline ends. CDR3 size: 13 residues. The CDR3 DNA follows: TGCAGCGTTAAGGGGGTCAGAGCCACTGAAGCTTTCTTT. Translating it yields CSVKGVRATEAFF. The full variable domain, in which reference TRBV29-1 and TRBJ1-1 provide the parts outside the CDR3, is SAVISQKPSRDICQRGTSLTIQCQVDSQVTMMFWYRQQPGQSLTLIATANQGSEATYESGFVIDKFPISRPNLTFSTLTVSNMSPEDSSIYLCSVKGVRATEAFFGQGTRLTVV.

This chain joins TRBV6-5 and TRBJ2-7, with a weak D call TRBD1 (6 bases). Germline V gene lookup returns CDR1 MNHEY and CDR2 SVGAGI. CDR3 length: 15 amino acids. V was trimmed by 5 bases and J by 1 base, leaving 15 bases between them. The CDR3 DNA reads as TGTGCCAGCAGTCCCACAGGGATTGGTTCCTACGAGCAGTACTTC. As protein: CASSPTGIGSYEQYF.

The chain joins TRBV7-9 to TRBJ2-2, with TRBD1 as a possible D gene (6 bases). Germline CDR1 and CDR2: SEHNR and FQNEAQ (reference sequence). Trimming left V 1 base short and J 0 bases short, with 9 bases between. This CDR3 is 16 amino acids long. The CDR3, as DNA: TGTGCCAGCAGCTTAGAGGGGACACCGAACACCGGGGAGCTGTTTTTT. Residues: CASSLEGTPNTGELFF.

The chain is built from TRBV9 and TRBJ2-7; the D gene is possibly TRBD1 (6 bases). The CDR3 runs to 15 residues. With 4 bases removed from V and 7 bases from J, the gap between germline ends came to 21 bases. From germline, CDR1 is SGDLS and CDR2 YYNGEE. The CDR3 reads CASSPQGREVGEQYF. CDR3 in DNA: TGTGCCAGCAGCCCACAGGGCAGAGAAGTTGGGGAGCAGTACTTC. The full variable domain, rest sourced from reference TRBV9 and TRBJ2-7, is DSGVTQTPKHLITATGQRVTLRCSPRSGDLSVYWYQQSLDQGLQFLIQYYNGEERAKGNILERFSAQQFPDLHSELNLSSLELGDSALYFCASSPQGREVGEQYFGPGTRLTVT.

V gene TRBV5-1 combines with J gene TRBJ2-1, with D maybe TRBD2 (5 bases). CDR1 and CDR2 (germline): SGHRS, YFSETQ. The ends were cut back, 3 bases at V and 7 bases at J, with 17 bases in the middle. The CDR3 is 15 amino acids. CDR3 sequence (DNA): TGCGCCAGCAGCTCAGCGGTGAGGAACCATAATGAGCAGTTCTTC. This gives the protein CASSSAVRNHNEQFF. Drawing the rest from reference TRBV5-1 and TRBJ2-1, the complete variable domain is KAGVTQTPRYLIKTRGQQVTLSCSPISGHRSVSWYQQTPGQGLQFLFEYFSETQRNKGNFPGRFSGRQFSNSRSEMNVSTLELGDSALYLCASSSAVRNHNEQFFGPGTRLTVL.

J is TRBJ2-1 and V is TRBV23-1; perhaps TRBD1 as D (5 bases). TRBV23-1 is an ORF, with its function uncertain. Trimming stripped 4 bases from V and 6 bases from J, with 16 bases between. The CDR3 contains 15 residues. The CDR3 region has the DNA TGCGCCAGCAGTCTAATTAGGGGAAGGGGCAATGAGCAGTTCTTC. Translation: CASSLIRGRGNEQFF.

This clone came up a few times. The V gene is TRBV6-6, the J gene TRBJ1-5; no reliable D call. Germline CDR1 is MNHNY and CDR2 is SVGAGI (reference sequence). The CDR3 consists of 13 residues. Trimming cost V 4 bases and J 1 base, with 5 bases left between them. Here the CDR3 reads CASSLESNQPQHF. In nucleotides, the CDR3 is TGTGCCAGCAGTTTGGAGAGCAATCAGCCCCAGCATTTT.

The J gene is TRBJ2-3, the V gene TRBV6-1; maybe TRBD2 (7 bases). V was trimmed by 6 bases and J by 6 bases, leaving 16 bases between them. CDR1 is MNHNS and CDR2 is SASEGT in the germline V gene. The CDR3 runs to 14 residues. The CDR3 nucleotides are TGTGCCAGCAGCGGAGGGGGGGCCCAGGATACGCAGTATTTT. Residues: CASSGGGAQDTQYF.

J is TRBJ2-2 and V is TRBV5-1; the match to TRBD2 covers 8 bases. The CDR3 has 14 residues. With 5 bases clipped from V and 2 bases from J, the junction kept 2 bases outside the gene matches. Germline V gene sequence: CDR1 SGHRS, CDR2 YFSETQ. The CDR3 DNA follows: TGCGCCAGCAGAACTAGCGGTAACACCGGGGAGCTGTTTTTT. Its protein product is CASRTSGNTGELFF.

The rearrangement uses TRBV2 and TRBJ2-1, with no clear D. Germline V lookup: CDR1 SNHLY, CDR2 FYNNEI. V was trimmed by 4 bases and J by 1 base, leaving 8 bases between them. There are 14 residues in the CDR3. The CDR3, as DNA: TGTGCCAGCAGTGCCCAACTATCCTACAATGAGCAGTTCTTC. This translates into CASSAQLSYNEQFF. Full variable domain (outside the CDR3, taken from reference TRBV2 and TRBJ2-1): EPEVTQTPSHQVTQMGQEVILRCVPISNHLYFYWYRQILGQKVEFLVSFYNNEISEKSEIFDDQFSVERPDGSNFTLKIRSTKLEDSAMYFCASSAQLSYNEQFFGPGTRLTVL.

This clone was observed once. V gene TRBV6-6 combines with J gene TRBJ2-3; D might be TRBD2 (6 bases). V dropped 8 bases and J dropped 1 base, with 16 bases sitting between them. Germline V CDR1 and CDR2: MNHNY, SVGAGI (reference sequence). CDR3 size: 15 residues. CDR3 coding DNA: TGTGCCAGCGCCCCGGGGGATATACGCACAGATACGCAGTATTTT. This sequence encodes CASAPGDIRTDTQYF.

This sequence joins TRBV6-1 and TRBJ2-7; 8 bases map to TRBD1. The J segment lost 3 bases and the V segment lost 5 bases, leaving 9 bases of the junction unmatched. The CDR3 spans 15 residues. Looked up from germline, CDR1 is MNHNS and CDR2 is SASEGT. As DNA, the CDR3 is TGTGCCAGCAGTCTCTCCGGGACAGGTGACTACGAGCAGTACTTC. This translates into CASSLSGTGDYEQYF.

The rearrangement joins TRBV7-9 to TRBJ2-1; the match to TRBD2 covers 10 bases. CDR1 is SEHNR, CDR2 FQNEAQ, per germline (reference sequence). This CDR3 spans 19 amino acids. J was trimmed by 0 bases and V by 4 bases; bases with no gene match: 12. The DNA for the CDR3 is TGTGCCAGCAGCTCCACCGGGACTAGCGCCCTGAGCTCCTACAATGAGCAGTTCTTC. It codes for CASSSTGTSALSSYNEQFF.